These T cell receptor beta chains were read from a single sample in a study of T cells in Graves' hyperthyroidism and ophthalmopathy. TCRdb fed the multiplex PCR reads into MiXCR, producing one record per CDR3 protein. Among over 350,000 distinct CDR3 sequences listed, 14% to 15% were seen once. The sequencing input was blood. All receptors derive from a man aged 18 to 30 with Graves' ophthalmopathy. The CDR3 runs from the conserved cysteine through the conserved F or W. The D gene is left open where the match is weak. Clone size is not always given. Where it is, it says once, few, many or a class for expanded clones.

TRBJ2-4	TRBV28	few	TRBD1	CASRTTANRGRGYF	TGTGCCAGCAGAACGACCGCGAACAGGGGGCGAGGGTACTTC
TRBJ1-2	TRBV6-1	many	-	CASSEAGGQSHGYTF	TGTGCCAGCAGTGAAGCAGGGGGTCAATCCCATGGCTACACCTTC
TRBJ2-4	TRBV30	many	-	CAWTALTKNIQYF	TGTGCCTGGACCGCATTGACCAAAAACATTCAGTACTTC
TRBJ2-7	TRBV28	many	TRBD2	CASRGTSPEQYF	TGTGCCAGCAGGGGGACTAGCCCGGAGCAGTACTTC
TRBJ2-7	TRBV13	many	-	CASSAYRANSYEQYF	TGTGCCAGCAGCGCGTACAGGGCCAACTCCTACGAGCAGTACTTC
TRBJ1-3	TRBV12-3/TRBV12-4	many	-	CASRRPGSGNTIYF	TGTGCCAGCAGGCGACCAGGGTCCGGAAACACCATATATTTT
TRBJ2-1	TRBV5-1	many	TRBD1	CASSPKGQGSAYNEQFF	TGCGCCAGCAGCCCGAAGGGACAGGGATCGGCCTACAATGAGCAGTTCTTC
TRBJ2-3	TRBV7-3	many	TRBD2	CASSLSGGGDTQYF	TGTGCCAGCAGCTTAAGCGGGGGGGGAGATACGCAGTATTTT
TRBJ1-6	TRBV12-3/TRBV12-4	many	-	CASSLQGGGSPLHF	TGTGCCAGCAGTTTACAGGGAGGGGGATCACCCCTCCACTTT
TRBJ1-5	TRBV20-1	-	TRBD1	CSARDRPGQGKGGYSNQPQHF	TGCAGTGCTAGAGATCGACCTGGACAGGGGAAGGGGGGTTATAGCAATCAGCCCCAGCATTTT
TRBJ2-2	TRBV11-2	many	-	CASSLQGSNTGELFF	TGTGCCAGCAGCTTACAGGGATCGAACACCGGGGAGCTGTTTTTT
TRBJ2-3	TRBV20-1	many	TRBD2	CSAARRLAGRTDTQYF	TGCAGTGCCGCTAGGCGGCTAGCGGGGCGCACAGATACGCAGTATTTT
TRBJ2-1	TRBV2	many	TRBD2	CASRTRLAGEWFF	TGTGCCAGCAGGACCAGACTAGCGGGAGAATGGTTCTTC
TRBJ2-3	TRBV24-1	many	-	CATSDPPRTDTQYF	TGTGCCACCAGTGACCCCCCAAGGACAGATACGCAGTATTTT
TRBJ2-2	TRBV5-1	-	TRBD1	CASSLVAGGAGGELFF	TGCGCCAGCAGCTTGGTAGCAGGGGGCGCAGGCGGGGAGCTGTTTTTT
TRBJ2-3	TRBV27	many	-	CASSPPTDYGTQYF	TGTGCCAGCAGTCCCCCCACGGACTACGGTACGCAGTATTTT
TRBJ2-2	TRBV7-6	few	-	CASSLYRMNTGELFF	TGTGCCAGCAGCTTATACAGGATGAACACCGGGGAGCTGTTTTTT